This T cell receptor beta chain is drawn from a study of blood T cell repertoires in COVID-19. Study summary: Samples came from the United States, Italy and Spain, spanning acute and convalescent COVID-19. Sample material is recorded as cDNA or gDNA derived from T cells, B-cell-depleted T cells, or PBMCs.

This CDR3 has 16 amino acids. V lost 0 bases and J 6 bases, leaving 15 bases between the germline ends. Germline V gives CDR1 MNHEY, CDR2 SMNVEV (reference sequence). Methods used by the authors: By means of reference gene primer amplification, nucleated cell counts were estimated. TCRdb's copy holds only in-frame clones and misses some; the assay was immunoSEQ multiplex PCR. V, J and clone size derive from that table, while D and trimming were established from the DNA sequence. The sample shows 200,000 to 300,000 clones, 88% of them seen only once. The V and J genes are TRBV27 and TRBJ1-5, with D possibly being TRBD1 (6 bases). The specimen was peripheral blood. This TCR was recovered from a man aged 60-69 years who had recovered from COVID-19. The CDR3 region has the DNA TGTGCCAGCAGTTTATCAGGGACATTCCTCAGTCAGCCCCAGCATTTT. It encodes CASSLSGTFLSQPQHF.